The 2 T cell receptor beta chains below all came from one sample that was sequenced in a study of T cell repertoires in cytomegalovirus infection. TCRdb redid the calling of the reads with MiXCR, one entry per CDR3 protein. This table holds 290,000 or so distinct CDR3 sequences, approximately 10% found once. Sequenced input: PBMCs. Receptors were obtained from a human donor in good health (CMV status not recorded). Some clones in this sample may be carry-over from other donors' samples.

This clonotype was observed many times. The rearrangement joins TRBV12-3 or TRBV12-4 to TRBJ1-3, with 7 nucleotides matching TRBD1. The CDR3 runs to 14 residues. J gave up 10 bases and V 5 bases, and 11 bases lay outside the gene matches. This CDR3 is CASSDRALRKTIYF. DNA for the CDR3: TGTGCCAGCAGTGACAGGGCATTGAGGAAAACCATATATTTT.

CDR3 residues: CASSPTDTEQFF. In DNA form, the CDR3 reads TGTGCCAGCAGCCCGACGGATACTGAGCAGTTCTTC. V usage is TRBV7-9 and J usage is TRBJ2-1; the D is unclear. Per the germline V gene, CDR1 is SEHNR and CDR2 is FQNEAQ (reference sequence). Trimming removed 5 bases at V and 9 bases at J, with 11 bases between. CDR3 length equals 12 residues.